Listed below are T cell receptor beta chains from one sample, sequenced in a study of T-cell reconstitution after alpha-beta-depleted transplantation in children. TCRdb analysed the PCR reads with MiXCR anew, one entry per CDR3 protein. The sample shows a few hundred thousand distinct CDR3 sequences, approximately 7% of them seen only once. The sequenced sample was PBMCs, obtained before TCRalphabeta/CD19-depleted stem cell transplant. Receptors were obtained from a boy under 10 years old with acute lymphoblastic leukemia, due to receive a stem cell transplant. Both conserved end residues are part of each CDR3.

cdr3_length,v_call,cdr3_aa
15,TRBV12-3/TRBV12-4,CASSFGRSDSGEQYF
17,TRBV4-3,CASSQDGAPDITDTQYF
13,TRBV14,CASSQGLKNTIYF
16,TRBV28,CASSDLRQGLKWEQFF
16,TRBV15,CATSRDGREGSYEQYF
13,TRBV6-1,CASSPGQGVEQYF
14,TRBV4-2,CASSQDLQGIIQYF
15,TRBV20-1,CSESGEHGMNTEAFF
14,TRBV6-5,CASRALSSYNEQFF
13,TRBV4-3,CASSQEVRREQYF
14,TRBV11-2,CASSLGGNLKTQYF
15,TRBV12-3/TRBV12-4,CASRRGAGGTYEQYF
14,TRBV30,CAWTTTLGRDTQYF
14,TRBV7-9,CASSRPGDPPLAYF
18,TRBV6-5,CASSHRPVKASGFYEQYF
14,TRBV7-9,CASSKQAYSYEQYF
15,TRBV5-1,CASSLTGGPRNEQFF
16,TRBV20-1,CSARDPLTGGMETQYF
18,TRBV7-9,CASRRSGGPLSGANVLTF
13,TRBV5-6,CASSLSANQPQHF
13,TRBV30,CAWIGSSYNEQFF
16,TRBV7-9,CASSLTSGSDGHEQFF
16,TRBV19,CASSKVLGQALYTQYF
14,TRBV4-2,CASSQWTGEDGYTF
16,TRBV28,CASSLNQGSGSTEAFF
19,TRBV4-3,CASSQDFSVSISGANVLTF
13,TRBV2,CASGRSQPGELFF
15,TRBV4-1,CASSQEDRGEETQYF
12,TRBV2,CASTMGTETQYF
14,TRBV6-2/TRBV6-3,CADLGPSSYNEQFF
14,TRBV7-9,CASSPLSAGNTIYF
15,TRBV15,CATSRRTGSYNEQFF
13,TRBV21-1,CASSKRGASTGGF
13,TRBV30,CAWRVQALGELFF
13,TRBV7-3,CASSLVREDTQYF
15,TRBV24-1,CATSDPRTDYNEQFF
15,TRBV6-2/TRBV6-3,CASSYGTGVRTEAFF
13,TRBV29-1,CSIAGADTDTQYF
14,TRBV6-5,CASSSSPAKNIQYF
15,TRBV20-1,CCAKIWDWDYPEQFF